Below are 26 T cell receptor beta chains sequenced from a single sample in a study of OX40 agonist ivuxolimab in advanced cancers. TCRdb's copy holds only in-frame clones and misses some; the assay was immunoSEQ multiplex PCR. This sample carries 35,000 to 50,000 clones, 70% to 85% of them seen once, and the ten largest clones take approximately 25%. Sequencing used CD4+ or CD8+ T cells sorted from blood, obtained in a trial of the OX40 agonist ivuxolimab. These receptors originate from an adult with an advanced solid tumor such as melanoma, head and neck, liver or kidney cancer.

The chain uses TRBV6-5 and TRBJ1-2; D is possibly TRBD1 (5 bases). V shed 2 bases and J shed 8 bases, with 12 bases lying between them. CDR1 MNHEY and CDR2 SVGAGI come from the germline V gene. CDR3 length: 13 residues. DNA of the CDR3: TGTGCCAGCAGTTACGGGGGGACGGAAGGCTACACCTTC. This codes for CASSYGGTEGYTF.

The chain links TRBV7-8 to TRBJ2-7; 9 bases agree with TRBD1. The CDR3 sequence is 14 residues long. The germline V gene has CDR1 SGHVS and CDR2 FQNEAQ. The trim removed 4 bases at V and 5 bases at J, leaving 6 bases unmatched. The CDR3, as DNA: TGTGCCAGCAGCTCCGGGACAGGGATCCACGAGCAGTACTTC. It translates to CASSSGTGIHEQYF.

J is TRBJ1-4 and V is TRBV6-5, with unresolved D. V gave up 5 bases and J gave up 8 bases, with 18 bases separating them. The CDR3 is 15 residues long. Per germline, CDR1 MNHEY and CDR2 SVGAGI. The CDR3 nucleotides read TGTGCCAGCAGTAACTGGGCTACCCTCAGGGAAAAACTGTTTTTT. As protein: CASSNWATLREKLFF.

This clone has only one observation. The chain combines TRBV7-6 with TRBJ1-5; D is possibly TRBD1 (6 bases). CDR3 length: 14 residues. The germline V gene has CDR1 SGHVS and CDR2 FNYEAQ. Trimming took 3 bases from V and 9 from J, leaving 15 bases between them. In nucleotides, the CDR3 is TGTGCCAGCAGCTTTCAGGCGGGAGGGGGGCCCCAGCATTTT. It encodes CASSFQAGGGPQHF.

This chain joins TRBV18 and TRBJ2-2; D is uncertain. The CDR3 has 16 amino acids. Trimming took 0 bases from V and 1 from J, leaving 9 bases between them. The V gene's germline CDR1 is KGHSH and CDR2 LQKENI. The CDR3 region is CASSPPHRQNTGELFF. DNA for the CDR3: TGTGCCAGCTCACCACCGCACAGACAGAACACCGGGGAGCTGTTTTTT.

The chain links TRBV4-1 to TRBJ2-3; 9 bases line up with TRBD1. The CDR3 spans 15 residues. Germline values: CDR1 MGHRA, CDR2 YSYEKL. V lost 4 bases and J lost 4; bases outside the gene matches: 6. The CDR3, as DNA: TGCGCCAGCAGCCTCCGGGACAGGGAACCAGATACGCAGTATTTT. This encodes CASSLRDREPDTQYF.

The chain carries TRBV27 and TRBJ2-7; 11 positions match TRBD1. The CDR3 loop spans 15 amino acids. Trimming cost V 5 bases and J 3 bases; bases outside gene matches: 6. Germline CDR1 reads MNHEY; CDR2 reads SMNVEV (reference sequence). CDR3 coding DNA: TGTGCCAGCAGTACTCCCGGGACAGGGGGCTACGAGCAGTACTTC. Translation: CASSTPGTGGYEQYF.

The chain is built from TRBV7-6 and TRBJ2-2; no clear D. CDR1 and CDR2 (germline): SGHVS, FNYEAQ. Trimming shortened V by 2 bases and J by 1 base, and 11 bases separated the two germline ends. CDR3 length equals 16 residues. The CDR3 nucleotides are TGTGCCAGCAGCTTAAGTATAAGCGTGAACACCGGGGAGCTGTTTTTT. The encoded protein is CASSLSISVNTGELFF.

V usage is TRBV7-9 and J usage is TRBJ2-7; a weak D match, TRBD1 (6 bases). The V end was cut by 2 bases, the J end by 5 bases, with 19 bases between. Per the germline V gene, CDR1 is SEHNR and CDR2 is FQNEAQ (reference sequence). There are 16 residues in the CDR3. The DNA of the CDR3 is TGTGCCAGCAGCTTAAGTTCGGGCAGGGGCATCGACGAGCAGTACTTC. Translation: CASSLSSGRGIDEQYF. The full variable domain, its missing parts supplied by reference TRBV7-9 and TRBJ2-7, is DTGVSQNPRHKITKRGQNVTFRCDPISEHNRLYWYRQTLGQGPEFLTYFQNEAQLEKSRLLSDRFSAERPKGSFSTLEIQRTEQGDSAMYLCASSLSSGRGIDEQYFGPGTRLTVT.

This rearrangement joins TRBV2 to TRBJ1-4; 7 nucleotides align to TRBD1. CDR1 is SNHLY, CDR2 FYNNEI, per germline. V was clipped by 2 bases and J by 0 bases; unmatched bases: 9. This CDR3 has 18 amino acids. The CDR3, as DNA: TGTGCCAGCAGTGAACCCCGGACAGGACGCTCAACTAATGAAAAACTGTTTTTT. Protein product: CASSEPRTGRSTNEKLFF.

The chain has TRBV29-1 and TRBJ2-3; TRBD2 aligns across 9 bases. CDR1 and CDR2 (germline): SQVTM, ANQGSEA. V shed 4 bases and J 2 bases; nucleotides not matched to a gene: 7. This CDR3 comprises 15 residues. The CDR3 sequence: CSVGGLASNTDTQYF. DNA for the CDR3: TGCAGCGTTGGCGGACTAGCGTCTAACACAGATACGCAGTATTTT.

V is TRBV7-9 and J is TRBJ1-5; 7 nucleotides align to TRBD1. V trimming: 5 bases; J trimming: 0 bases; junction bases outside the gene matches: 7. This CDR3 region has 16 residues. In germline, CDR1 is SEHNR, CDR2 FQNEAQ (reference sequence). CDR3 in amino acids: CASSPGTVNSNQPQHF. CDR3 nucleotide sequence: TGTGCCAGCAGCCCGGGGACAGTCAATAGCAATCAGCCCCAGCATTTT. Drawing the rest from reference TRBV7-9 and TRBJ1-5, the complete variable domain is DTGVSQNPRHKITKRGQNVTFRCDPISEHNRLYWYRQTLGQGPEFLTYFQNEAQLEKSRLLSDRFSAERPKGSFSTLEIQRTEQGDSAMYLCASSPGTVNSNQPQHFGDGTRLSIL.

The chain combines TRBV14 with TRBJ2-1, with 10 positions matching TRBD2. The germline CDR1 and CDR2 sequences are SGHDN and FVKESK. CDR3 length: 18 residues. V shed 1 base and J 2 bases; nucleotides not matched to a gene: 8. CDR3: CASSQGTSGLRAYNEQFF. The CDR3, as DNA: TGTGCCAGCAGCCAAGGGACTAGCGGCCTACGGGCCTACAATGAGCAGTTCTTC.

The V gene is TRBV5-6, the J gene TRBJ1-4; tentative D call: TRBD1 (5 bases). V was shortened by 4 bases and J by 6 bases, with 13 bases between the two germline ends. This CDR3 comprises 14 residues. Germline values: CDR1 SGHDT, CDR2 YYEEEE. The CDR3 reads CASSQGGGDEKLFF. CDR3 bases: TGTGCCAGCAGCCAAGGTGGGGGGGATGAAAAACTGTTTTTT.

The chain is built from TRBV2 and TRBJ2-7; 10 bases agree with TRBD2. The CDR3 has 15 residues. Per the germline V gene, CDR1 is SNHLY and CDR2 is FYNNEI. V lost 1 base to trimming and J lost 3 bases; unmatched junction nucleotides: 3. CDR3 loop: CASSEGLAGLYEQYF. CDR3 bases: TGTGCCAGCAGTGAAGGACTAGCGGGCCTCTACGAGCAGTACTTC. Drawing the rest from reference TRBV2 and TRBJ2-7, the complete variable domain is EPEVTQTPSHQVTQMGQEVILRCVPISNHLYFYWYRQILGQKVEFLVSFYNNEISEKSEIFDDQFSVERPDGSNFTLKIRSTKLEDSAMYFCASSEGLAGLYEQYFGPGTRLTVT.

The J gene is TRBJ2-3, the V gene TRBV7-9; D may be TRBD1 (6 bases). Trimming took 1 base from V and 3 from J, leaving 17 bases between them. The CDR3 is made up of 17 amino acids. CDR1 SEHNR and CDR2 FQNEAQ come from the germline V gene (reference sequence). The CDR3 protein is CASSLGARGRMTDTQYF. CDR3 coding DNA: TGTGCCAGCAGCTTAGGGGCCAGGGGCCGCATGACAGATACGCAGTATTTT.

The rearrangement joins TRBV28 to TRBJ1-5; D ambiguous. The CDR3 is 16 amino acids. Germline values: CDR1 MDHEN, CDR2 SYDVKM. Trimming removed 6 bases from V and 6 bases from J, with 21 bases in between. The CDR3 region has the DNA TGTGCCAGCAGCCTGCTCTCGGACCGTACTGGTCAGCCCCAGCATTTT. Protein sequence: CASSLLSDRTGQPQHF.

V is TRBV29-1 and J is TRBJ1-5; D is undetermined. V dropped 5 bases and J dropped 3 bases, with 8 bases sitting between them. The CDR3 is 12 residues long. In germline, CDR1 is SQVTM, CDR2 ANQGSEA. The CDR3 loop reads CSVSGANQPQHF. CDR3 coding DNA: TGCAGCGTTTCTGGAGCCAATCAGCCCCAGCATTTT.

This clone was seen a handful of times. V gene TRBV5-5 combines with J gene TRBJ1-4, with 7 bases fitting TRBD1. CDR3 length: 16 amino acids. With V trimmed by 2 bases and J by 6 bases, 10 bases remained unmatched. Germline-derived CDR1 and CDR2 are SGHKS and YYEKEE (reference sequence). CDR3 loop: CASSFTGDQGYEKLFF. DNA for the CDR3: TGTGCCAGCAGCTTTACAGGGGACCAGGGTTATGAAAAACTGTTTTTT.

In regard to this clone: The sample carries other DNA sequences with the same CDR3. CDR3 region: CASSPDRGDTQYF. In DNA, the CDR3 is TGTGCCAGCAGCCCGGACAGGGGAGATACGCAGTATTTT. The chain carries TRBV7-7 and TRBJ2-3, with TRBD1 matching 9 bases. Germline values: CDR1 SSHAT, CDR2 FNYEAQ (reference sequence). The CDR3 has 13 amino acids. V gave up 5 bases and J gave up 5 bases; unmatched junction bases: 2.

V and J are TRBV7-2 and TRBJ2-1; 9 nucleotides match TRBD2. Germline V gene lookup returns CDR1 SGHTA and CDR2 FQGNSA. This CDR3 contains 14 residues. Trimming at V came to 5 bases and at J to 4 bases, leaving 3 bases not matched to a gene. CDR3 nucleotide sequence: TGTGCCAGCAGCCCTAGCGGGGTATACAATGAGCAGTTCTTC. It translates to CASSPSGVYNEQFF. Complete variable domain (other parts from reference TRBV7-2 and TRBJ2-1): GAGVSQSPSNKVTEKGKDVELRCDPISGHTALYWYRQSLGQGLEFLIYFQGNSAPDKSGLPSDRFSAERTGGSVSTLTIQRTQQEDSAVYLCASSPSGVYNEQFFGPGTRLTVL.

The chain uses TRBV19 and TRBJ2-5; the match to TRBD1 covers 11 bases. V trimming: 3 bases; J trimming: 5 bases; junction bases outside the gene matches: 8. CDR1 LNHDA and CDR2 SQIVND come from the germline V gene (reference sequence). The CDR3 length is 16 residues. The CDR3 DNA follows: TGTGCCAGTAGTATTGGACAGGGGGCGTTGAGGGAGACCCAGTACTTC. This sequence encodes CASSIGQGALRETQYF.

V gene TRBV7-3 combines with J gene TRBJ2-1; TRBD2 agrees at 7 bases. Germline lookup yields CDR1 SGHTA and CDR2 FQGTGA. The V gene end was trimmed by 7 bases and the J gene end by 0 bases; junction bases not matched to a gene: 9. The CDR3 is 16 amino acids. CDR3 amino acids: CASTISGGSSYNEQFF. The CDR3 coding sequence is TGTGCCAGCACCATATCGGGGGGTAGCTCCTACAATGAGCAGTTCTTC.

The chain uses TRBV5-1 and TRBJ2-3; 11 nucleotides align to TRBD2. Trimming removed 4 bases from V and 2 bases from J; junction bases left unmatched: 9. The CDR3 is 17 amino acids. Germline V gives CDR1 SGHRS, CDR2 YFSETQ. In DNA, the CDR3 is TGCGCCAGCAGCCCGGGACTAGCGGACCAATACACAGATACGCAGTATTTT. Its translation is CASSPGLADQYTDTQYF.

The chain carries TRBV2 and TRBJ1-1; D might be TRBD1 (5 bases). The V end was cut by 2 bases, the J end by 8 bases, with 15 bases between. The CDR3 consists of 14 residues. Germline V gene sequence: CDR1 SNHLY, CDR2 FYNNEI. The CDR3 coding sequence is TGTGCCAGCAGTGAATCTGCCGCCCGGGGCGAAGCTTTCTTT. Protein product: CASSESAARGEAFF.

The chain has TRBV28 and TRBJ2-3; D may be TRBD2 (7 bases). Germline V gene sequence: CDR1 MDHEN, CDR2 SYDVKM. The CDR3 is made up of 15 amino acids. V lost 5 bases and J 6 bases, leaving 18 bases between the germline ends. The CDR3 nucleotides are TGTGCCAGCAGTGCGCGGGGGCATTCGGGGGATACGCAGTATTTT. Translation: CASSARGHSGDTQYF.